This TCR beta chain was recorded in a study of cytomegalovirus exposure and HLA in healthy donors. V lost 3 bases, J lost 6 bases, and 6 bases stayed unmatched. Germline loops: CDR1 SGDLS, CDR2 YYNGEE. The CDR3 is 14 amino acids. The PCR made use of 60 Vbeta and 13 Jbeta primers. The assay was immunoSEQ multiplex PCR, and TCRdb's table has in-frame clones only and misses some. This table holds around 120,000 clones, around four fifths found once. The study's findings and limits: The investigators catalogued 150 or so TCR beta chains as cytomegalovirus-associated. The HLA-A and HLA-B alleles of most subjects were reportedly predicted accurately from TCR beta sequences. In presence/absence analyses, roughly uniform sequencing depth across donors was assumed.

The donors (healthy individuals) were bone marrow donors. In regard to this clone: The antigen remains undetermined.

The source is a man in his sixties in good health and CMV-seropositive. The sample taken for sequencing was PBMCs. The chain recombines TRBV9 with TRBJ1-2; 9 bases are a match to TRBD1. CDR3 sequence (DNA): TGTGCCAGCAGCGGTTCCACAGGGGGCGATGGCTACACCTTC. It encodes CASSGSTGGDGYTF. Full variable domain (outside the CDR3, taken from reference TRBV9 and TRBJ1-2): DSGVTQTPKHLITATGQRVTLRCSPRSGDLSVYWYQQSLDQGLQFLIQYYNGEERAKGNILERFSAQQFPDLHSELNLSSLELGDSALYFCASSGSTGGDGYTFGSGTRLTVV.